A selection of T cell receptor beta chains follows, all from one sample in a study of cytomegalovirus exposure and HLA in healthy donors. Produced via immunoSEQ multiplex PCR; TCRdb's table is partial and in-frame only. The sample lists around 150,000 clones; around 80% were seen once. The source material was PBMCs. These receptors all stem from a human donor in good health. CDR3s include the opening cysteine and the closing phenylalanine or tryptophan. D genes are given only for firm matches. Expanded clones get a size class; other rows say once, few or many, or leave the size out.

CDR3: CASALVTETQYF
DNA: TGTGCCAGCGCTCTAGTAACCGAGACCCAGTACTTC
D: NA
size: once
length: 12
J: TRBJ2-5
V: TRBV28

CDR3: CASSLDGGAYGYTF
DNA: TGCGCCAGCAGCTTGGATGGGGGGGCCTATGGCTACACCTTC
D: NA
size: NA
length: 14
J: TRBJ1-2
V: TRBV5-1

CDR3: CASTSRGRETQYF
DNA: TGTGCCAGCACCTCCAGGGGGCGAGAGACCCAGTACTTC
D: TRBD1
size: NA
length: 13
J: TRBJ2-5
V: TRBV2

CDR3: CASSLTGWDEQYF
DNA: TGTGCCAGCAGTTTAACAGGGTGGGACGAGCAGTACTTC
D: NA
size: few
length: 13
J: TRBJ2-7
V: TRBV27

CDR3: CASSESGTGTDTQYF
DNA: TGTGCCAGCAGCGAATCCGGGACAGGCACAGATACGCAGTATTTT
D: TRBD1
size: NA
length: 15
J: TRBJ2-3
V: TRBV7-3

CDR3: CASSQNRGAAQYF
DNA: TGCGCCAGCAGCCAAAATCGGGGGGCGGCCCAGTACTTC
D: NA
size: NA
length: 13
J: TRBJ2-5
V: TRBV4-3

CDR3: CASSPGTAYNEQFF
DNA: TGTGCCAGCAGCCCCGGGACAGCGTACAATGAGCAGTTCTTC
D: TRBD1
size: NA
length: 14
J: TRBJ2-1
V: TRBV7-8

CDR3: CASSERTSGDHNEQFF
DNA: TGTGCCAGCAGTGAAAGGACTAGCGGGGACCACAATGAGCAGTTCTTC
D: TRBD2
size: NA
length: 16
J: TRBJ2-1
V: TRBV25-1

CDR3: CASGRGFKGDQPQHF
DNA: TGTGCCAGCGGGCGGGGTTTTAAGGGAGATCAGCCCCAGCATTTT
D: NA
size: few
length: 15
J: TRBJ1-5
V: TRBV6-5

CDR3: CASANRGYSNQPQHF
DNA: TGTGCCAGCGCTAACAGGGGTTATAGCAATCAGCCCCAGCATTTT
D: TRBD1
size: NA
length: 15
J: TRBJ1-5
V: TRBV27

CDR3: CASTTYPKDRAHEQFF
DNA: TGTGCCAGCACGACTTACCCAAAAGACAGGGCCCATGAGCAGTTCTTC
D: TRBD1
size: NA
length: 16
J: TRBJ2-1
V: TRBV7-9

CDR3: CASSSGLAGGLEQFF
DNA: TGTGCCAGCAGCTCTGGACTAGCGGGGGGGTTGGAGCAGTTCTTC
D: TRBD2
size: NA
length: 15
J: TRBJ2-1
V: TRBV5-4